A single sample gave rise to the 29 T cell receptor beta chains below, sequenced in a study of T cell repertoires in cytomegalovirus infection. Their specific antigens are unknown. TCRdb reprocessed the reads with MiXCR, giving one entry per CDR3 protein. The sample includes around 900,000 distinct CDR3 sequences, about a third of them seen just once. The sequencing here drew on cultured CD8+ T cells from PBMCs, taken from culture after CMV antigen stimulation. Receptors were obtained from a human donor in good health (CMV status not recorded). Some clones in this sample may be carry-over from other donors' samples.

This clonotype was picked up many times. The rearrangement links TRBV5-4 to TRBJ2-6; perhaps TRBD1 as D (6 bases). The germline V gene has CDR1 SGHNT and CDR2 YYREEE (reference sequence). The CDR3 contains 17 residues. V was trimmed by 4 bases and J by 0 bases, leaving 14 bases between them. CDR3 region: CASSPQGSISGANVLTF. Here the CDR3 DNA reads TGTGCCAGCAGCCCACAGGGTAGTATCTCTGGGGCCAACGTCCTGACTTTC.

This clonotype occurred a few times. The chain couples TRBV4-1 to TRBJ2-7; possible D gene TRBD1, 5 bases. The CDR3 length is 14 residues. Per the germline V gene, CDR1 is MGHRA and CDR2 is YSYEKL. The V and J ends lost 1 base and 3 bases respectively, with 10 bases between them. The DNA of the CDR3 is TGCGCCAGCAGCCAAGTTGACGACAGCTACGAGCAGTACTTC. It is translated as CASSQVDDSYEQYF.

A few counts support this clonotype. This sequence joins TRBV7-4 and TRBJ1-2; D gene ambiguous. Germline V gene data show CDR1 as SGHVT and CDR2 as SQSDAQ. Trimming took 5 bases from V and 0 from J, leaving 16 bases between them. CDR3 length equals 16 residues. The CDR3 sequence is CASSTLEAQTNYGYTF. The CDR3 DNA reads as TGTGCCAGCAGCACCCTGGAAGCGCAGACTAACTATGGCTACACCTTC.

This clonotype was counted between two and nine times. This sequence joins TRBV19 and TRBJ2-2, with 7 nucleotides matching TRBD2. After removal of 10 bases from V and 5 bases from J, the junction contained 7 bases not matched to a gene. The CDR3 consists of 13 residues. Looked up from germline, CDR1 is LNHDA and CDR2 is SQIVND (reference sequence). CDR3 sequence reads: CATETSPTGELFF. CDR3 nucleotides: TGTGCCACTGAGACTAGCCCGACCGGGGAGCTGTTTTTT.

In its sample, this clonotype was seen a few times. The chain joins TRBV27 to TRBJ1-1; D might be TRBD1 (6 bases). CDR3 size: 14 residues. Germline V CDR1 and CDR2: MNHEY, SMNVEV (reference sequence). Deletions cut 3 bases from V and 5 bases from J, with 13 bases between. The CDR3: CASSFVYRDTEAFF. CDR3 DNA sequence: TGTGCCAGCAGTTTCGTCTACAGGGATACTGAAGCTTTCTTT.

This clonotype was seen many times. This chain joins TRBV27 and TRBJ1-1; no clear D gene. The CDR3 has 12 amino acids. Germline loops: CDR1 MNHEY, CDR2 SMNVEV (reference sequence). V lost 4 bases to trimming and J lost 1 base, with 4 bases between them. CDR3 DNA sequence: TGTGCCAGCAGTTCGTGGAACACTGAAGCTTTCTTT. It encodes CASSSWNTEAFF.

The chain couples TRBV9 to TRBJ1-1; the match to TRBD1 covers 7 bases. The CDR3 has 17 residues. Germline V gene sequence: CDR1 SGDLS, CDR2 YYNGEE. The trim removed 4 bases at V and 3 bases at J, leaving 15 bases unmatched. CDR3: CASSHSTGERADTEAFF. The CDR3 nucleotides are TGTGCCAGCAGCCATTCAACAGGGGAAAGGGCTGACACTGAAGCTTTCTTT.

This clonotype has just a few counts. This chain's CDR3 is CASSLSWQGDETQYF. DNA of the CDR3: TGTGCCAGCAGTTTAAGTTGGCAGGGGGACGAGACCCAGTACTTC. This chain links TRBV28 with TRBJ2-5, with 7 bases identical to TRBD1. J lost 5 bases, V lost 2 bases, and 8 bases had no gene match. The CDR3 is made up of 15 amino acids. From germline, CDR1 is MDHEN and CDR2 SYDVKM.

The chain uses TRBV5-1 and TRBJ2-1, with 9 bases that match TRBD2. J lost 2 bases, V lost 4 bases, and 7 bases had no gene match. CDR3 size: 16 residues. The germline CDR1 and CDR2 sequences are SGHRS and YFSETQ. Here the CDR3 reads CASSDGVAGAYNEQFF. The CDR3 bases are TGCGCCAGCAGCGATGGTGTAGCGGGGGCCTACAATGAGCAGTTCTTC.

This clonotype was found many times. V usage is TRBV19 and J usage is TRBJ1-1, with unresolved D. Germline assignment: CDR1 LNHDA and CDR2 SQIVND (reference sequence). The CDR3 covers 12 residues. V lost 3 bases and J lost 5, with 7 bases in between. This chain's CDR3 is CASSIGLTEAFF. CDR3 nucleotides: TGTGCCAGTAGTATTGGGCTGACTGAAGCTTTCTTT. The complete variable domain, with remaining parts taken from reference TRBV19 and TRBJ1-1, reads DGGITQSPKYLFRKEGQNVTLSCEQNLNHDAMYWYRQDPGQGLRLIYYSQIVNDFQKGDIAEGYSVSREKKESFPLTVTSAQKNPTAFYLCASSIGLTEAFFGQGTRLTVV.

DNA for the CDR3: TGTGCCAGCAGCTTAACTATCCGGGACAGGGGAACAGATACGCAGTATTTT. Amino acids: CASSLTIRDRGTDTQYF. This chain links TRBV7-9 with TRBJ2-3; TRBD1 agrees at 10 bases. This CDR3 has 17 residues. V was clipped by 2 bases and J by 3 bases; unmatched bases: 8. Looked up from germline, CDR1 is SEHNR and CDR2 is FQNEAQ (reference sequence).

This chain links TRBV6-2 or TRBV6-3 with TRBJ1-2, with D possibly being TRBD1 (5 bases). CDR1 and CDR2 (germline): MNHEY, SVGEGT. The CDR3 extends over 13 amino acids. V shed 8 bases and J shed 0 bases, with 10 bases lying between them. The CDR3 coding sequence is TGTGCCAGCGCGCTGGGGGCTAACTATGGCTACACCTTC. It codes for CASALGANYGYTF.

The genes are TRBV6-5 and TRBJ2-5, with D possibly matching TRBD2 (5 bases). Between the trimmed V and J ends, which lost 2 bases and 4 bases, there was a span of 11 bases. The CDR3 consists of 14 residues. Germline V CDR1 and CDR2: MNHEY, SVGAGI. CDR3: CASSYEGTRETQYF. DNA of the CDR3: TGTGCCAGCAGTTACGAGGGTACCAGAGAGACCCAGTACTTC.

The chain uses TRBV9 and TRBJ2-1; 8 nucleotides agree with TRBD2. The germline gives CDR1 SGDLS, CDR2 YYNGEE. This CDR3 has 14 residues. The V and J ends lost 0 bases and 8 bases, in that order; junction bases with no gene match: 4. The CDR3 nucleotides are TGTGCCAGCAGCGTAGCGGGGGGGGTCGATGAGCAGTTCTTC. Translation gives CASSVAGGVDEQFF.

The table lists this clonotype with a few counts. The V and J genes are TRBV20-1 and TRBJ2-3, with 9 bases aligning to TRBD2. This CDR3 contains 19 residues. J was trimmed by 0 bases and V by 5 bases; bases with no gene match: 18. CDR1 and CDR2 (germline): DFQATT, SNEGSKA (reference sequence). The CDR3: CSAHHYLSAGGRSTDTQYF. The DNA of the CDR3 is TGCAGTGCTCACCATTACCTATCGGCGGGGGGGAGAAGCACAGATACGCAGTATTTT.

This clonotype has more than one count but fewer than ten. CDR3 sequence reads: CASSRQGTKIQETQYF. The CDR3 DNA is TGTGCCAGCAGTCGACAGGGGACTAAGATTCAAGAGACCCAGTACTTC. V and J are TRBV6-2 or TRBV6-3 and TRBJ2-5, with a possible D match to TRBD1 (8 bases). This CDR3 is 16 amino acids long. Trimming removed 5 bases from V and 2 bases from J, with 18 bases in between. CDR1 and CDR2 from the germline V gene are MNHEY and SVGEGT.

The rearrangement links TRBV5-1 to TRBJ2-4; 12 positions agree with TRBD2. The CDR3 sequence is 17 residues long. Germline-derived CDR1 and CDR2 are SGHRS and YFSETQ. Unmatched junction bases numbered 6, after V lost 3 bases and J lost 2 bases. The CDR3: CASSSTSGGITKNIQYF. As DNA, the CDR3 is TGCGCCAGCAGCTCAACTAGCGGGGGGATCACCAAAAACATTCAGTACTTC.

In nucleotides, the CDR3 is TGTGCCAGCAGCTCGCTAGAGGGGGCGGGCTCACCCCTCCACTTT. Its protein is CASSSLEGAGSPLHF. The V gene is TRBV7-9, the J gene TRBJ1-6, with 7 bases aligning to TRBD1. This CDR3 is built from 15 residues. V lost 4 bases to trimming and J lost 10 bases; unmatched junction nucleotides: 10. Germline V gene sequence: CDR1 SEHNR, CDR2 FQNEAQ (reference sequence).

V and J are TRBV7-9 and TRBJ1-1, with 7 bases lining up with TRBD1. The length of the CDR3 is 12 residues. V was clipped by 3 bases and J by 7 bases; unmatched bases: 2. The germline V gene has CDR1 SEHNR and CDR2 FQNEAQ (reference sequence). The CDR3 DNA sequence: TGTGCCAGCAGCTTTTGGACAGGTGAAGCTTTCTTT. Translating gives CASSFWTGEAFF.

There are a few counts of this clonotype. The V call is TRBV19, the J call TRBJ2-5; D is ambiguous. From germline, CDR1 is LNHDA and CDR2 SQIVND (reference sequence). Trimming cost V 4 bases and J 2 bases, with 8 bases left between them. This CDR3 has 13 amino acids. In DNA, the CDR3 is TGTGCCAGTAGTAAAGGGCTTCAAGAGACCCAGTACTTC. Its protein product is CASSKGLQETQYF. The full variable domain, in which reference TRBV19 and TRBJ2-5 provide the parts outside the CDR3, is DGGITQSPKYLFRKEGQNVTLSCEQNLNHDAMYWYRQDPGQGLRLIYYSQIVNDFQKGDIAEGYSVSREKKESFPLTVTSAQKNPTAFYLCASSKGLQETQYFGPGTRLLVL.

The chain has TRBV15 and TRBJ2-5; TRBD1 aligns across 7 bases. In germline, CDR1 is LNHNV, CDR2 YYDKDF (reference sequence). With 6 bases clipped from V and 5 bases from J, the junction kept 15 bases outside the gene matches. The CDR3 is 16 residues long. Here the CDR3 reads CATSGNPDRTGETQYF. In DNA form, the CDR3 reads TGTGCCACCAGTGGGAACCCGGACAGGACTGGGGAGACCCAGTACTTC.

The chain is built from TRBV5-6 and TRBJ2-7, with 13 bases that match TRBD2. The CDR3 totals 20 residues. Looked up from germline, CDR1 is SGHDT and CDR2 is YYEEEE. V shed 2 bases, J shed 2 bases, and the junction held 16 bases outside the gene matches. The CDR3 sequence is CASSLRLAGGSVFGTYEQYV. In nucleotides, the CDR3 is TGTGCCAGCAGCTTACGACTAGCGGGGGGCTCAGTTTTCGGTACCTACGAGCAGTACGTC.

V is TRBV29-1 and J is TRBJ2-5, with D perhaps being TRBD1 or TRBD2 (5 bases each). CDR3 length equals 14 residues. V was clipped by 6 bases and J by 0 bases, with 14 bases between them. Per germline, CDR1 SQVTM and CDR2 ANQGSEA. The CDR3 coding sequence is TGCAGCGTGGCCGGGACCGAGTACCAAGAGACCCAGTACTTC. Amino acids: CSVAGTEYQETQYF.

Points on this clonotype: A junction boundary mismatches the germline segment, possibly from a read error. The chain combines TRBV19 with TRBJ2-1; 9 bases match TRBD2. Germline V gives CDR1 LNHDA, CDR2 SQIVND (reference sequence). The CDR3 extends over 17 amino acids. The CDR3 bases are TGTGCCAGTAGTATATTCCCAGCGGGGGGTCTAGTCGATGATCAGTTCTTC. Translation gives CASSIFPAGGLVDDQFF.

V gene TRBV6-2 or TRBV6-3 combines with J gene TRBJ2-3, with D unclear. The V and J ends lost 0 bases and 2 bases respectively, with 9 bases between them. CDR3 length: 15 residues. Looked up from germline, CDR1 is MNHEY and CDR2 is SVGEGT. The CDR3 sequence is CASSYSSLATDTQYF. For the CDR3, the DNA is TGTGCCAGCAGTTACTCGAGCCTCGCCACAGATACGCAGTATTTT.

This sequence joins TRBV27 and TRBJ2-5, with a weak D call TRBD2 (6 bases). The length of the CDR3 is 13 residues. Germline lookup yields CDR1 MNHEY and CDR2 SMNVEV (reference sequence). V lost 6 bases and J 4 bases, leaving 12 bases between the germline ends. CDR3 coding DNA: TGTGCCAGCAGACAGACTAGGGTAGAGACCCAGTACTTC. It specifies CASRQTRVETQYF.

The V gene is TRBV15, the J gene TRBJ2-5; the D is unclear. The germline V and J ends were trimmed by 8 bases and 2 bases, with 15 bases remaining between them. Germline assignment: CDR1 LNHNV and CDR2 YYDKDF (reference sequence). CDR3 length: 14 residues. CDR3 DNA: TGTGCCACCGCAATTGGACGGATACAAGAGACCCAGTACTTC. It translates to CATAIGRIQETQYF.

On this clonotype: One end of the junction does not line up with germline, which may come from a read error. The genes are TRBV14 and TRBJ1-1, with D hard to call. Germline V gives CDR1 SGHDN, CDR2 FVKESK. The CDR3 is 16 residues long. The CDR3 here is CASNQGVWQANTEAFF. CDR3 in DNA: TGTGCCAGCAACCAAGGAGTCTGGCAGGCGAACACTGAAGCTTTCTTT. The entire variable domain, with the rest obtained from reference TRBV14 and TRBJ1-1, is as follows: EAGVTQFPSHSVIEKGQTVTLRCDPISGHDNLYWYRRVMGKEIKFLLHFVKESKQDESGMPNNRFLAERTGGTYSTLKVQPAELEDSGVYFCASNQGVWQANTEAFFGQGTRLTVV.

The chain recombines TRBV4-3 with TRBJ2-2, with TRBD1 as a possible D gene (6 bases). The germline V gene has CDR1 LGHNA and CDR2 YSLEER. This CDR3 comprises 21 residues. The V gene lost 1 base and the J gene lost 5 bases, with 29 bases spanning the gap. Here the CDR3 reads CASSQVPLTGTRLTGTGELFF. DNA for the CDR3: TGCGCCAGCAGCCAAGTCCCTTTAACTGGGACAAGACTAACTGGGACCGGGGAGCTGTTTTTT.